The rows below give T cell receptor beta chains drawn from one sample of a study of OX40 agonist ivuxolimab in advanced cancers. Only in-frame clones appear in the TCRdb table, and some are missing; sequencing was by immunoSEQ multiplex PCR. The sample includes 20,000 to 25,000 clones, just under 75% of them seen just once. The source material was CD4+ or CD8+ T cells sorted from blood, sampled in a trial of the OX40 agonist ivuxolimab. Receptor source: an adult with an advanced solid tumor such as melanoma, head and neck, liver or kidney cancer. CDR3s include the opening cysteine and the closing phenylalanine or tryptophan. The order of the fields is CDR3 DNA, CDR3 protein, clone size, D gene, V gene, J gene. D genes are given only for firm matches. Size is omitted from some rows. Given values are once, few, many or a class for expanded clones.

DNA: TGTGCCAGCAGCCCTGGGGGGACTAGCGTCTCCGAGCAGTACTTC
CDR3: CASSPGGTSVSEQYF
size: -
D: TRBD2
V: TRBV7-9
J: TRBJ2-7

DNA: TGCAGCGTTGGCCCTTCCGGGACTAGGTTCGATGAGCAGTTCTTC
CDR3: CSVGPSGTRFDEQFF
size: -
D: TRBD2
V: TRBV29-1
J: TRBJ2-1

DNA: TGTGCCAGCAGTCTAGGGGAAGCTTTAGGCACAGATACGCAGTATTTT
CDR3: CASSLGEALGTDTQYF
size: -
D: -
V: TRBV9
J: TRBJ2-3

DNA: TGTGCCAGCAGCGGACCAGAGACAGGGGGGAACACTGAAGCTTTCTTT
CDR3: CASSGPETGGNTEAFF
size: -
D: TRBD1
V: TRBV5-5
J: TRBJ1-1

DNA: TGTGCCAGCAGTCGTACAGGGGTAGTCTACGAGCAGTACTTC
CDR3: CASSRTGVVYEQYF
size: -
D: TRBD1
V: TRBV28
J: TRBJ2-7

DNA: TGTGCCAGCAGCTTAGGCGGGGGGAACTCCTACGAGCAGTACTTC
CDR3: CASSLGGGNSYEQYF
size: -
D: TRBD2
V: TRBV11-2
J: TRBJ2-7

DNA: TGCGCCAGCAGCTTGGAGGCAGGGTTTGTTGCATCGAACACCGGGGAGCTGTTTTTT
CDR3: CASSLEAGFVASNTGELFF
size: -
D: -
V: TRBV5-1
J: TRBJ2-2

DNA: TGTGCCAGCAGTTTTGGGGTAGGGGGGGAGCTGTTTTTT
CDR3: CASSFGVGGELFF
size: few
D: -
V: TRBV27
J: TRBJ2-2

DNA: TGTGCCAGCAGCGTAGACAAGGGGGAGGGAAACACCATATATTTT
CDR3: CASSVDKGEGNTIYF
size: -
D: -
V: TRBV9
J: TRBJ1-3

DNA: TGCGCCAGCAGCTTGACAGGGGGCGCGAATGAGCAGTTCTTC
CDR3: CASSLTGGANEQFF
size: once
D: TRBD1
V: TRBV5-1
J: TRBJ2-1

DNA: TGTGCCAGCAGTACGACCGACAGCCTTAATGAAAAACTGTTTTTT
CDR3: CASSTTDSLNEKLFF
size: -
D: -
V: TRBV28
J: TRBJ1-4

DNA: TGTGCCAGCAGTTACTCGAGGGGGGCAGCTGAGCAGTTCTTC
CDR3: CASSYSRGAAEQFF
size: -
D: -
V: TRBV6-5
J: TRBJ2-1

DNA: TGTGCCAGCAGTTACTCGTCAGTCAGCTCCTACGAGCAGTACTTC
CDR3: CASSYSSVSSYEQYF
size: -
D: -
V: TRBV6-5
J: TRBJ2-7

DNA: TGTGCCAGCAGCTCAGACATCCTCGACGAGCAGTACTTC
CDR3: CASSSDILDEQYF
size: -
D: -
V: TRBV5-5
J: TRBJ2-7

DNA: TGCGCCAGCAGCCAGGAGGGGGTTCAGACAGGGCACGAGCAGTACTTC
CDR3: CASSQEGVQTGHEQYF
size: -
D: -
V: TRBV4-3
J: TRBJ2-7

DNA: TGTGCCAGCATTGTCGACGGGAAGTCTCCCCTAAAGAATTCACCCCTCCACTTT
CDR3: CASIVDGKSPLKNSPLHF
size: -
D: -
V: TRBV2
J: TRBJ1-6